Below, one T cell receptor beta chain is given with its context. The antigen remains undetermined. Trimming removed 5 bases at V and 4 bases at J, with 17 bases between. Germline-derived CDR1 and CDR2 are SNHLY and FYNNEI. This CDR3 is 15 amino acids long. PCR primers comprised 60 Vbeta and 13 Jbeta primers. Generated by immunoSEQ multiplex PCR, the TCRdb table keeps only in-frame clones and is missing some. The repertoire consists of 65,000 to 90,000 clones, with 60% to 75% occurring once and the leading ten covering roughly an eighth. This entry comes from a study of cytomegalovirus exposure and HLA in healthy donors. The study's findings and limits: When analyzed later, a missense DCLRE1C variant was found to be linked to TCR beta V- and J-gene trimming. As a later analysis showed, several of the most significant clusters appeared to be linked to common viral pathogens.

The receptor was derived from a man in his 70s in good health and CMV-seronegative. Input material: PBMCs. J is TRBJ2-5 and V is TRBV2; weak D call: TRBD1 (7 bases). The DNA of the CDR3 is TGTGCCAGCAGTTACAGGGGAGAGGAGGGAGAGACCCAGTACTTC. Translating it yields CASSYRGEEGETQYF.